This TCR beta chain was identified in a study of shared clonotypes between healthy human individuals (dated by TCRdb to 2020 to 2022). For the wider study: A few men and two women, aged 18 to 49 years, made up the cohort. To estimate repertoire size and how much clonotypes are shared between individuals, the study performed deep sequencing of blood TCR repertoires from 4 to 6 healthy adults. For each donor, CD4 naive and CD4 memory were each given three plates, CD8 naive was given two plates, and CD8 memory was given one plate. Each donor's leukapheresis produced roughly between roughly 0.9 and 9 billion PBMCs. Different laboratories and diverse techniques were used to prepare libraries and sequence TCR repertoires, to increase sequencing depth and limit assay-specific biases. Findings and caveats that apply to the study as a whole: Because the study included only a small number of donors, the genetic and exposure-history diversity represented was limited. Naive subsets generally had larger estimated clonotype richness than memory subsets did. Sampling was limited to blood, and TCR repertoires in tissue likely differ from TCR repertoires in blood. Clonotypes shared by all four sorted-subset donors showed higher generation probabilities than non-shared clonotypes. Incomplete sequencing was indicated by rarefaction of sorted-subset datasets, despite the large sequencing depth. About 5% of naive CD4, 3.5% of naive CD8, approximately 2% of memory CD4, and 0.4% of memory CD8 clonotypes were shared across several donors. Pairwise subsampling indicated that sequencing depth was expected to affect the degree of clonotype sharing among donors.

The donors were healthy, HIV-negative adults with no recently reported acute infections or vaccinations. Every donor was a Caucasian adult living in Nashville, Tennessee, USA. CD4+ T cells were enriched by magnetic negative selection, after which naive cells were positively selected on CD45RA and the negative fraction was taken as the memory subset. After blood collection by leukapheresis, PBMCs were isolated using Ficoll-Histopaque density gradient centrifugation and then cryopreserved in the vapor phase of liquid nitrogen. Purity and quantity of every magnetically sorted T cell population were checked by analytical flow cytometry. Genomic DNA was isolated from each sorted fraction and quantified by UV absorbance on a Nanodrop 2000c. Using the deep immunoSEQ assay, multiplex PCR amplified TCR CDR3 regions from genomic DNA. Extracted genomic DNA from each cell subset was distributed evenly across all wells of several immunoSEQ 96-well plates, and each plate was treated as a replicate. Each replicate PCR for sorted subsets received roughly 200 ng genomic DNA, equal to about 29,000 T cell genomes. Purified libraries were quantified with a Qubit 3.0 fluorometer, sized on a Bioanalyzer 2100, and re-quantified with the KAPA Library Quantification kit. Every immunoSEQ 96-well plate was sequenced on a dedicated single-read 150-cycle Illumina NextSeq 550 flow cell. In the paper's pipeline: Because the immunoSEQ output included only junctional sequences and no quality scores, the filtering could not be the same as the filtering used for full-length reads. Sequences were annotated with PyIR, a Python wrapper for IgBLAST v1.9, using IMGT germline references to assign V/J genes and CDR3. Reads were removed for weak V/J assignments (E-value above 1e-6), missing CDR3, stop codons, out-of-frame junctions, or ambiguous translated residues. V3J clonotypes were defined by identical inferred V gene, J gene, and CDR3 amino acid sequence. The percentage overlap between two repertoires was calculated by dividing the number of shared unique clonotypes by the size of the smaller repertoire. Repertoire richness was assessed with RTK rarefaction, the Chao1 estimator, and Recon v2.1 estimates of unobserved clonotypes. Generation probabilities for all TCRbeta clonotypes obtained by the gDNA method from a handful of donors were computed using OLGA. What TCRdb holds here is the immuneACCESS table cut down to in-frame rearrangements. Part of the clones is not present; checked against another copy, under half of the missing clones reflect an unresolved V gene, and the others are unexplained. V and J calls and clone size are given by that table; D and trimming were obtained from the DNA. This sample lists roughly 530,000 clones; 90% to 96% were detected once. The ten largest clones take up less than 0.06% of the sample.

For this clone: Its antigen has not been determined. No qualities accompany the bases; no much larger clone lies one base away.

CDR1 MDHEN and CDR2 SYDVKM were looked up in the germline V gene. The CDR3 runs 14 amino acids, cysteine and phenylalanine included. Only CDR3 DNA is held: 42 bases, read in frame from base 1. The junction shows trimming of 5 bases on V and 5 bases on J, and the gene matches do not reach 7 bases of it. This TCR was sampled from a woman aged 25 to 39 in good health. Recombination connected TRBV28 to TRBJ2-5; TRBD2 aligns with 8 central bases. Sequencing was performed on naive CD4+ T cells sorted from blood. The meaning of the sample's cell subset or site label: CD45RA+ positively selected. The bases read TGTGCCAGCAGTACCCGAGCGGGAGACGAGACCCAGTACTTC. Its protein product is CASSTRAGDETQYF.